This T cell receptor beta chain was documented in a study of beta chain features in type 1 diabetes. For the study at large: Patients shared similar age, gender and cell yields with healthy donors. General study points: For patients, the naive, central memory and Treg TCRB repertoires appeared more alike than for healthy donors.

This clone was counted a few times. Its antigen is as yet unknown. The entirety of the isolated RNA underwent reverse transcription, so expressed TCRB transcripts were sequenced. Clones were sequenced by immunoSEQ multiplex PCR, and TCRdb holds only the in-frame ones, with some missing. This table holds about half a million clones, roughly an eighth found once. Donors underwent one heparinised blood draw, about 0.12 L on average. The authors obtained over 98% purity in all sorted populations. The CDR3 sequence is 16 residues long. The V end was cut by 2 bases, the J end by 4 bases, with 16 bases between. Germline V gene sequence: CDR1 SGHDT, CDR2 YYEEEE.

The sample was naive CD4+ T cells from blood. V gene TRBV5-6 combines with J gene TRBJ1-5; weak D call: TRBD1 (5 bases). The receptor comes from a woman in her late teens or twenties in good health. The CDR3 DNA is TGTGCCAGCAGCTTATTTGGGGGTGAGGCGAATCAGCCCCAGCATTTT. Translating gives CASSLFGGEANQPQHF.